A selection of T cell receptor beta chains follows, all from one sample in a study of control samples from healthy donors and cancer patients. Some clones are missing from TCRdb's copy, which holds only in-frame ones; the method was immunoSEQ multiplex PCR. This sample has 100,000 to 150,000 clones, with roughly nine tenths found just once. Sequencing was done on a sample of PBMCs. The origin of the receptors is a man between 50 and 59 years old with head and neck cancer. Each CDR3 is given with its conserved first and last residue. The D gene is left open where the match is weak. Some rows have no size entry. The others give once, few or many, or a class for an expanded clone.

>TRBV3-1/TRBV3-2|TRBJ2-2|-|-|15
TGTGCCAGCAGCCAATACAGGGTTGGCACCGGGGAGCTGTTTTTT
CASSQYRVGTGELFF
>TRBV7-2|TRBJ1-2|-|-|13
TGTGCCAGCAGCTTAGGCACGAACTATGGCTACACCTTC
CASSLGTNYGYTF
>TRBV9|TRBJ1-3|-|-|15
TGTGCCAGCAGCATTAGGGCTACCCCTGAGGACACCATATATTTT
CASSIRATPEDTIYF
>TRBV14|TRBJ2-1|-|TRBD1|15
TGTGCCAGCAGCTTCCCTCAGGGGGCATACAATGAGCAGTTCTTC
CASSFPQGAYNEQFF
>TRBV12-5|TRBJ2-5|-|TRBD1|15
TGTGCTAGTGGTTACACAGGGGACCCCGGTCAGACCCAGTACTTC
CASGYTGDPGQTQYF
>TRBV9|TRBJ2-2|-|TRBD2|15
TGTGCCAGCAGCGTACGTAGCGGGGCAACCGGGGAGCTGTTTTTT
CASSVRSGATGELFF
>TRBV19|TRBJ2-1|-|TRBD2|15
TGTGCCAGTAGTATTCAGCGGGGGGCCTACAATGAGCAGTTCTTC
CASSIQRGAYNEQFF
>TRBV27|TRBJ2-3|-|TRBD1|16
TGTGCCAGCAGTTCTCCGGTGGCAGGGGGAACAGATACGCAGTATTTT
CASSSPVAGGTDTQYF
>TRBV18|TRBJ2-3|-|TRBD2|17
TGTGCCAGCTCACAGAACTCCCCGGGACTAGCGGGAGATACGCAGTATTTT
CASSQNSPGLAGDTQYF
>TRBV28|TRBJ1-1|-|TRBD1|15
TGTGCCAGCAGTACTCGGACAGGGTTGAACACTGAAGCTTTCTTT
CASSTRTGLNTEAFF
>TRBV4-2|TRBJ2-1|-|TRBD2|14
TGTGCCAGCGCCCGGGCGGGAGCCTACAATGAGCAGTTCTTC
CASARAGAYNEQFF
>TRBV5-8|TRBJ2-2|-|TRBD2|17
TGTGCCAGCTGCCGGGTAGCGGGAGAATGGGGAACCGGGGAGCTGTTTTTT
CASCRVAGEWGTGELFF
>TRBV5-1|TRBJ2-1|few|-|13
TGCGCCAGCAGCCGAATCCCCTCGAATGAGCAGTTCTTC
CASSRIPSNEQFF
>TRBV5-6|TRBJ1-2|-|-|13
TGTGCCAGCAGCTTGGTGACAAACTATGGCTACACCTTC
CASSLVTNYGYTF
>TRBV28|TRBJ1-1|-|-|14
TGTGCCAGCTCCCTGTCTCAGGGGTATGATGAAGCTTTCTTT
CASSLSQGYDEAFF
>TRBV29-1|TRBJ1-1|-|-|10
TGCAGCGCCGCAGGGCGGGAAACTTTCTTT
CSAAGRETFF